A single sample is the source of the 16 T cell receptor beta chains below, sequenced in a study of metastatic and nonmetastatic thyroid tumors. TCRdb re-called clones via MiXCR from the PCR reads. The sample consists of about 53,000 clones, roughly 22% of them appearing once. None of the patients had undergone any treatment ahead of thyroid surgery. The sample was blood. All receptors derive from a female donor with papillary thyroid cancer or a benign thyroid nodule (not recorded which). Some clones in this sample may be carry-over from other donors' samples.

This clone was counted at least ten times. V gene TRBV9 combines with J gene TRBJ2-3; weak D call: TRBD1 (6 bases). Germline V CDR1 and CDR2: SGDLS, YYNGEE. V was trimmed by 4 bases and J by 5 bases, leaving 17 bases between them. The CDR3 consists of 15 residues. The CDR3 region is CASSPRSQGLDTQYF. DNA for the CDR3: TGTGCCAGCAGCCCGAGATCACAGGGATTAGATACGCAGTATTTT.

About this clone: At one end, the junction sequence differs from germline, possibly due to a read error. The genes are TRBV15 and TRBJ1-5, with D possibly being TRBD1 (5 bases). CDR3 length: 14 amino acids. Germline lookup yields CDR1 LNHNV and CDR2 YYDKDF (reference sequence). Here the CDR3 DNA reads TGTGCCAACAGCAGAGGGGTTAGCAATCAGACCCAGCATTTT. This encodes CANSRGVSNQTQHF.

This clone was recorded many times. A single base separates this from a much larger clone, so it may be a read error. Other DNA sequences within the sample encode an identical CDR3. V gene TRBV2 combines with J gene TRBJ2-7; D unclear. The CDR3 contains 11 residues. The V end lost 4 bases, the J end lost 4 bases, and 5 bases lay between the germline ends. Germline V gene sequence: CDR1 SNHLY, CDR2 FYNNEI. As DNA, the CDR3 is TGTGCCAGCAGTGCCTCTTACGAGCAGTACTTC. It codes for CASSASYEQYF.

This clone has at least ten counts. V and J are TRBV20-1 and TRBJ1-1; D call uncertain. V was cut by 4 bases and J by 1 base, with 7 bases left in between. The germline V gene has CDR1 DFQATT and CDR2 SNEGSKA (reference sequence). The CDR3 runs 12 residues. CDR3 DNA sequence: TGCAGTGCTACTTCAGGGAACACTGAAGCTTTCTTT. Translating gives CSATSGNTEAFF.

This clone appeared a few times. This chain links TRBV12-3 or TRBV12-4 with TRBJ2-6; no clear D. The CDR3 contains 18 residues. Between the trimmed V and J ends, which lost 3 bases and 0 bases, there was a span of 15 bases. CDR3 in amino acids: CASSFSYLSLSGANVLTF. The CDR3 DNA follows: TGTGCCAGCAGTTTTTCGTACCTATCCCTCTCTGGGGCCAACGTCCTGACTTTC.

This clone was seen ten or more times. The chain uses TRBV5-4 and TRBJ1-5, with D perhaps matching TRBD1 (5 bases). In germline, CDR1 is SGHNT, CDR2 YYREEE (reference sequence). The V end lost 4 bases, the J end lost 0 bases, and 14 bases lay between the germline ends. The CDR3 is 16 residues long. CDR3 loop: CASSRGGSNSNQPQHF. The CDR3 DNA sequence: TGTGCCAGCAGCCGGGGGGGATCAAATAGCAATCAGCCCCAGCATTTT.

This clone was counted at least ten times. This CDR3 reads CSALDIRDLGNQPQHF. CDR3 bases: TGCAGTGCTCTGGACATCAGAGATTTGGGCAATCAGCCCCAGCATTTT. The chain joins TRBV20-1 to TRBJ1-5; D may be TRBD1 (5 bases). The V gene lost 5 bases and the J gene lost 2 bases, with 19 bases spanning the gap. Germline V gene lookup returns CDR1 DFQATT and CDR2 SNEGSKA (reference sequence). The CDR3 has 16 amino acids.

This clone is a singleton in its sample. One junction end disagrees with the germline gene, perhaps due to a read error. The gene calls are TRBV20-1 and TRBJ1-5, with D unresolved. There are 13 residues in the CDR3. Germline CDR1 reads DFQATT; CDR2 reads SNEGSKA (reference sequence). In DNA, the CDR3 is TGCAGTGCTAGAGACAATAGCAATCAGCCCCAGCAGTTT. Protein product: CSARDNSNQPQQF.

This clone occurred many times. The chain carries TRBV7-9 and TRBJ2-7; 10 nucleotides match TRBD1. The V gene's germline CDR1 is SEHNR and CDR2 FQNEAQ (reference sequence). This CDR3 spans 16 amino acids. V shed 5 bases, J shed 5 bases, and the junction held 12 bases outside the gene matches. The CDR3 sequence: CASSNPGQGFGHEQYF. The CDR3 DNA follows: TGTGCCAGCAGCAACCCGGGACAGGGGTTCGGCCACGAGCAGTACTTC.

This clone was counted many times. V and J are TRBV7-2 and TRBJ1-6, with no clear D. The germline V and J ends were trimmed by 5 bases and 9 bases, with 8 bases remaining between them. CDR1 is SGHTA, CDR2 FQGNSA, per germline. This CDR3 comprises 12 residues. The DNA of the CDR3 is TGTGCCAGCAGCGCCTGGGGTTCACCCCTCCACTTT. This encodes CASSAWGSPLHF. Full variable domain (missing parts from reference TRBV7-2 and TRBJ1-6): GAGVSQSPSNKVTEKGKDVELRCDPISGHTALYWYRQSLGQGLEFLIYFQGNSAPDKSGLPSDRFSAERTGGSVSTLTIQRTQQEDSAVYLCASSAWGSPLHFGNGTRLTVT.

Comment on this clone: Within the sample, other DNA sequences also encode this same CDR3. The gene calls are TRBV5-1 and TRBJ1-2, with D unresolved. The V end lost 10 bases, the J end lost 5 bases, and 24 bases lay between the germline ends. This CDR3 is 15 amino acids long. Per germline, CDR1 SGHRS and CDR2 YFSETQ. CDR3 in amino acids: CARPHRILVGYGYTF. DNA for the CDR3: TGCGCCCGGCCCCATAGGATCCTGGTAGGGTATGGCTACACCTTC.

This clone occurred many times. The rearrangement uses TRBV4-2 and TRBJ2-3; TRBD2 matches 9 bases. CDR1 and CDR2 from the germline V gene are LGHNA and YNFKEQ. The V gene end was trimmed by 4 bases and the J gene end by 3 bases; junction bases not matched to a gene: 8. CDR3 length: 16 amino acids. The CDR3 DNA follows: TGTGCCAGCAGCCGACAAGCGGGAGGTGTGACAGATACGCAGTATTTT. This sequence encodes CASSRQAGGVTDTQYF.

This clone has a count of ten or more. The chain links TRBV29-1 to TRBJ1-1, with a tentative D call TRBD1 (6 bases). Trimming removed 6 bases at V and 0 bases at J, with 14 bases between. From germline, CDR1 is SQVTM and CDR2 ANQGSEA. This CDR3 comprises 14 residues. The CDR3 protein is CSVNSQGLNTEAFF. DNA of the CDR3: TGCAGCGTAAACTCACAGGGCTTGAACACTGAAGCTTTCTTT.

This clone was seen ten or more times. The chain couples TRBV5-1 to TRBJ2-1; 10 nucleotides align to TRBD2. This CDR3 has 17 amino acids. Trimming at V came to 4 bases and at J to 4 bases, leaving 11 bases not matched to a gene. The germline V gene has CDR1 SGHRS and CDR2 YFSETQ. The CDR3 loop reads CASSLYVAGGTYNEQFF. DNA of the CDR3: TGCGCCAGCAGCCTCTACGTAGCGGGAGGTACTTACAATGAGCAGTTCTTC. Full variable domain (rest looked up from reference TRBV5-1 and TRBJ2-1): KAGVTQTPRYLIKTRGQQVTLSCSPISGHRSVSWYQQTPGQGLQFLFEYFSETQRNKGNFPGRFSGRQFSNSRSEMNVSTLELGDSALYLCASSLYVAGGTYNEQFFGPGTRLTVL.

This clone was counted many times. The J gene is TRBJ1-5, the V gene TRBV20-1; no clear D. Trimming shortened V by 6 bases and J by 6 bases, and 15 bases separated the two germline ends. CDR3 length equals 13 residues. Germline loops: CDR1 DFQATT, CDR2 SNEGSKA (reference sequence). In nucleotides, the CDR3 is TGCAGTGCGAGCCTCAGCGGGCTTCAGCCCCAGCATTTT. Its translation: CSASLSGLQPQHF.

This clone has more than one count but fewer than ten. A much bigger clone sits one base away, suggesting this may be a read error. The chain combines TRBV19 with TRBJ2-2, with a weak D call TRBD2 (6 bases). Trimming pared 5 bases from V and 6 bases from J, leaving 16 bases between. CDR3 length: 15 residues. Germline values: CDR1 LNHDA, CDR2 SQIVND (reference sequence). CDR3 amino acids: CASSPPSVRAGELFF. DNA of the CDR3: TGTGCCAGTAGTCCCCCTAGCGTTCGGGCCGGGGAGCTGTTTTTT.